This TCR beta chain was recorded in a study of spatial heterogeneity in lung cancer. Study summary: Detection of beta-chain sequences consistently exceeded that of alpha-chain sequences. The study's findings and limits: Mutation counts in tumors were tracked by counts of expanded intratumoral alpha and beta TCRs.

Described time point: sample taken at primary tumor resection. A unique molecular identifier was carried by every single TCR cDNA molecule. TCRdb analysed the 5' RACE reads with MiXCR anew, one entry per CDR3 protein. The data contain about 520 distinct CDR3 sequences, less than 30% of them seen just once; the ten biggest clones take up roughly 20%. This CDR3 spans 16 amino acids. J was trimmed by 3 bases and V by 5 bases; bases with no gene match: 11. CDR1 is SGHTA, CDR2 FQGNSA, per germline. This clonotype is categorized as medium-sized. Its antigen is as yet unknown. This clonotype was sampled from a male donor with early-stage non-small cell lung cancer. The rearrangement joins TRBV7-2 to TRBJ2-5; TRBD1 agrees at 8 bases. The specimen comprised lung tumor tissue, sampled at surgery. In nucleotides, the CDR3 is TGTGCCAGCAGCCATCCGGCGGGACAGGTAGAAGAGACCCAGTACTTC. Protein sequence: CASSHPAGQVEETQYF.